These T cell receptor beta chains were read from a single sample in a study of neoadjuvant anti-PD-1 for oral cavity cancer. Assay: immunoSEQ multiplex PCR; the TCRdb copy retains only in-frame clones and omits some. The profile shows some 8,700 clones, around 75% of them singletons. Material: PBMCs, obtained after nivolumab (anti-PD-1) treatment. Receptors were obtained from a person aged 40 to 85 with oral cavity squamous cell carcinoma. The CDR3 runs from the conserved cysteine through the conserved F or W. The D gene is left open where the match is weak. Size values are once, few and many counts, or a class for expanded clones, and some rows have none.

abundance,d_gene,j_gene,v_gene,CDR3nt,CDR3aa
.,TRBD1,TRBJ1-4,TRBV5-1,TGCGCCAGCAGCCTTACAGGGGTTAATGAAAAACTGTTTTTT,CASSLTGVNEKLFF
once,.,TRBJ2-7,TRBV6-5,TGTGCCAGCAGCTCGGACAGCTACGAGCAGTACTTC,CASSSDSYEQYF
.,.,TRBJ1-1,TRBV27,TGTGCCAGCAGTCGGGACGTCAGTATCATGAACACTGAAGCTTTCTTT,CASSRDVSIMNTEAFF
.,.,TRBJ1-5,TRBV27,TGTGCCAGCAGTTTAGGAGGGGGGCAGGGCAATCAGCCCCAGCATTTT,CASSLGGGQGNQPQHF
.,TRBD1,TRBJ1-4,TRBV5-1,TGCGCCAGCAGCTTGGTAGGGCCAGGGGGTCCAACTAATGAAAAACTGTTTTTT,CASSLVGPGGPTNEKLFF
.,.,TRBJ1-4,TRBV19,TGTGCCAGTAGTAGAACTAAGGAACTAATGGCAAAACTGTTTTTT,CASSRTKELMAKLFF
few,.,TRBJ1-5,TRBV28,TGTGCCGGGGGGAGCAATCAGCCCCAGCATTTT,CAGGSNQPQHF
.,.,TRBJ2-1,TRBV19,TGTGCCAGTAGTATTGATATCAGGGGCAATGAGCAGTTCTTC,CASSIDIRGNEQFF
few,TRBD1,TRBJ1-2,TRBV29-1,TGCAGCGTTGAAGATAACAGGGGGCAAGGCTACACCTTC,CSVEDNRGQGYTF
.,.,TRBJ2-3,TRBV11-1,TGTGCCAGCAGCTCCGACAGCACTAGCACAGATACGCAGTATTTT,CASSSDSTSTDTQYF
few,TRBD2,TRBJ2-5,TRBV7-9,TGTGCCAGCAACCCCTTCGTGGGTAGCGGGAGCCCCCAAGAGACCCAGTACTTC,CASNPFVGSGSPQETQYF
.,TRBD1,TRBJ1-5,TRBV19,TGTGCCAGTAGTCCCCGGACAGGGGTAGTGCAGCCCCAGCATTTT,CASSPRTGVVQPQHF
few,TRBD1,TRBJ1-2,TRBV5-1,TGCGCCAGCAGCTTGGGGGACAGGGATAACTATGGCTACACCTTC,CASSLGDRDNYGYTF
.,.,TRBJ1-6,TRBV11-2,TGTGCCAGCAGCTCGCTAAAGGGTATTAATTCACCCCTCCACTTT,CASSSLKGINSPLHF
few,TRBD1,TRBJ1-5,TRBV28,TGTGCCACCTCTTTACGGGGGACAGAATATCAGCCCCAGCATTTT,CATSLRGTEYQPQHF
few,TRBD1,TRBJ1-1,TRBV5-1,TGCGCCAGCAGCTTGGTCGGACAGGGTTTCGCTGAAGCTTTCTTT,CASSLVGQGFAEAFF
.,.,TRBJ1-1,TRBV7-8,TGTGCCAGCAGCTTAGCGAGGAAAGCTTTCTTT,CASSLARKAFF
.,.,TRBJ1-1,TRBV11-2,TGTGCCAGCAGCTCAAAACGAGGCGCTGAAGCTTTCTTT,CASSSKRGAEAFF
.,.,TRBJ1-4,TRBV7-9,TGTGCCAGCAGTCTCCAAGAAAAACTGTTTTTT,CASSLQEKLFF
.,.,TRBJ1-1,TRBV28,TGTGCCAGCCGCTCTGCGGGGATGAACACTGAAGCTTTCTTT,CASRSAGMNTEAFF
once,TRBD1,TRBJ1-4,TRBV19,TGTGCCAGTAGTATTGATGGGGACAGGAGGAATGAAAAACTGTTTTTT,CASSIDGDRRNEKLFF
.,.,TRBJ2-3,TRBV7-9,TGTGCCAGCAGCTTAGTCGCTTCTACGGCAGATACGCAGTATTTT,CASSLVASTADTQYF
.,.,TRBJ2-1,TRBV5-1,TGCGCCAGCAGCTCCAGACGGAGCTCCTACAATGAGCAGTTCTTC,CASSSRRSSYNEQFF
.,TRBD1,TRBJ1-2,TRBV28,TGTGCCAGCAGTGACAGGGGGGCGCGCTACACCTTC,CASSDRGARYTF
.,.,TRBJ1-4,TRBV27,TGTGCCAGCAGTTTATCTACCGGGAGAAAACCAACAAAACTGTTTTTT,CASSLSTGRKPTKLFF
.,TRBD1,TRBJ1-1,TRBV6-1,TGTGCCAGCAGTATACAGCAGGGGGTCACTGAAGCTTTCTTT,CASSIQQGVTEAFF
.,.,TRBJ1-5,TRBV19,TGTGCCAGTACCCCCGAGCGAGTCAGCGGGCAGCCCCAGCATTTT,CASTPERVSGQPQHF
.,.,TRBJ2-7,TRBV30,TGTGCCTGGAGCCTGGAGGTTGGCTACGAGCAGTACTTC,CAWSLEVGYEQYF
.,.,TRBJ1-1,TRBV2,TGTGCCAGCAGTGGCCATCAGAACACTGAAGCTTTCTTT,CASSGHQNTEAFF
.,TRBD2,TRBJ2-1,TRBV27,TGTGCCAGCAGTTTATTACTTAGCGGGAGGACCTACAATGAGCAGTTCTTC,CASSLLLSGRTYNEQFF
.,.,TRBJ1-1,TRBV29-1,TGCAGCTCCGCGGGGGACGCGAACACTGAAGCTTTCTTT,CSSAGDANTEAFF
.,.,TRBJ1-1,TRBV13,TGTGCCAGCAGCTTTTCATCCGCGAACACTGAAGCTTTCTTT,CASSFSSANTEAFF
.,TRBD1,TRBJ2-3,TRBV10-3,TGTGCCATCGCCCCACCCGGCAGGGGGCACACAGATACGCAGTATTTT,CAIAPPGRGHTDTQYF
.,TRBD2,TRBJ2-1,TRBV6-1,TGTGCCAGCAGTAAACGACTAGCGGCCTCCAATGAGCAGTTCTTC,CASSKRLAASNEQFF